This is a list of T cell receptor beta chains from one sample in a study of T-cell reconstitution after alpha-beta-depleted transplantation in children. TCRdb ran MiXCR on the PCR reads and lists one entry per CDR3 protein. The table shows around 190,000 distinct CDR3 sequences, with approximately 7% occurring only once. The sample here was PBMCs, taken before TCRalphabeta/CD19-depleted stem cell transplant. These receptors were collected from a boy younger than 10 with acute lymphoblastic leukemia, due to receive a stem cell transplant. Each CDR3 is given without its conserved first and last residue.

TRBV6-2/TRBV6-3	TRBJ1-5	ASRTDVSYSNQPQH
TRBV5-5	TRBJ2-2	ASSLWRDSSNTGELF
TRBV27	TRBJ2-7	ASSPGRSSYEQY
TRBV20-1	TRBJ2-7	SASLRLAGAYEQY
TRBV29-1	TRBJ2-3	SVELSGSWYSDTQY
TRBV10-2	TRBJ2-1	ASGPEGGEHF
TRBV20-1	TRBJ2-1	SAYAAGGPF
TRBV12-5	TRBJ1-5	ASGSEQPPGQGNQPQH
TRBV20-1	TRBJ2-5	SGARGRAPETQY
TRBV7-2	TRBJ2-7	ATARNAQSYEQY
TRBV25-1	TRBJ2-3	ASGPTGGVSTDTQY
TRBV20-1	TRBJ2-3	SAIRGASTDTQY
TRBV20-1	TRBJ2-3	SASPSPSTDTQY
TRBV6-6	TRBJ2-7	ASNGGGLYEQY
TRBV10-3	TRBJ1-2	AISEIHANYGYT
TRBV2	TRBJ1-6	ASSARASVNSPLH
TRBV29-1	TRBJ1-4	SVERQTARTTNEKLF
TRBV20-1	TRBJ2-2	SARATSASTGELF
TRBV28	TRBJ1-6	ASSSPQGANSPLH
TRBV20-1	TRBJ1-1	SVNGVGADKPF
TRBV7-2	TRBJ2-7	ASSPRPGGSWEQY
TRBV7-2	TRBJ2-1	ASSPTGGAYNEQF
TRBV7-8	TRBJ2-6	ASSEGQGLSGANVLT
TRBV9	TRBJ1-5	ASSRTSSSNQPQH
TRBV9	TRBJ1-5	ASSVTGEINQPQH
TRBV7-2	TRBJ2-6	ASSLSGRGANVLT
TRBV27	TRBJ2-1	ASSLAGTGMDEQF
TRBV7-2	TRBJ2-7	ASSYREAREQY
TRBV6-5	TRBJ2-5	SSSYGLRRETQY
TRBV3-1	TRBJ2-7	ASSQGGLGTYEQY
TRBV6-5	TRBJ2-2	ASTPDPNTGELF
TRBV5-6	TRBJ2-1	ASSFKVGLAGSDEQF
TRBV25-1	TRBJ2-5	ASSEGTGSETQY
TRBV7-2	TRBJ2-7	ASSPRQTYNEQY
TRBV5-1	TRBJ2-5	ASRRLAGAETQY
TRBV5-4	TRBJ2-5	ASSTKGSSGGLETQY
TRBV7-8	TRBJ2-2	ASSLVGPGQGIRNTGELF
TRBV28	TRBJ1-4	ASSLGSGQGREKLF
TRBV11-2	TRBJ2-3	ASSLMDYSLDTQY
TRBV7-2	TRBJ2-7	ASSLGGVYEQY
TRBV7-2	TRBJ2-1	ASSWSTREQF
TRBV6-4	TRBJ2-1	ASSDGRRTSGGADEQF